The following is a T cell receptor (beta chain) sequence with its context. This sample is drawn from a study of control samples from healthy donors and cancer patients. This CDR3 spans 16 amino acids. Germline CDR1 and CDR2: SGHTS and YDEGEE. Trimming took 3 bases from V and 9 from J, leaving 19 bases between them. Assay: immunoSEQ multiplex PCR; the TCRdb copy retains only in-frame clones and omits some. Of 150,000 or so clones in the sample, roughly 93% are singletons; the top ten hold roughly 5.5%. Sequenced input: blood. The chain couples TRBV5-8 to TRBJ1-6; tentative D call: TRBD1 (6 bases). The clonotype comes from a man aged 18 to 29 in good health. CDR3 sequence (DNA): TGTGCCAGCAGCTCTTGGGCCACAGGGTTTGGTTCACCCCTCCACTTT. This codes for CASSSWATGFGSPLHF.